This entry concerns a single T cell receptor (beta chain). The antigen remains undetermined. The data are from a study of CD8 T cells in Susac syndrome. General study findings and limits: The authors acknowledged that their TCR sequencing and HLA analysis involved a relatively small number of individuals.

Germline V lookup: CDR1 SEHNR, CDR2 FQNEAQ (reference sequence). Trimming removed 2 bases from V and 6 bases from J; junction bases left unmatched: 8. The CDR3 is 15 amino acids. An amount of RNA that ranged from roughly 0.45 to 1 ug was reverse transcribed with random hexamers. An immunoSEQ multiplex PCR amplified TCR beta CDR3 over 54 Vbeta and 13 Jbeta. TCRdb redid the calling of the immunoSEQ multiplex PCR reads with MiXCR, one entry per CDR3 protein. Found here are over 100,000 distinct CDR3 sequences, nearly 95% of them singletons; the top ten hold about 0.15%. The origin of this receptor is a human donor in good health. V gene TRBV7-9 combines with J gene TRBJ1-1; TRBD1 agrees at 8 bases. The specimen was CD4+ T cells from PBMCs. The CDR3 coding sequence is TGTGCCAGCAGCTTAACAGGGGGGGGAGGTCCTGAAGCTTTCTTT. Its translation: CASSLTGGGGPEAFF.